This T cell receptor (beta chain) stems from a study of T cell repertoires in cytomegalovirus infection. Study context: Indications of both CMV infection and matching HLA type were provided by public TCR beta signatures. The study's findings and limits: Of the TCR beta families, the public ones yielded a cumulative frequency that identified carriers of CMV plus the relevant HLA. Dominant in the ex vivo response were TCR beta clonotypes restricted by HLA-C and specific for CMV.

The sample holds a few counts of this clonotype. What it binds is unknown. The germline V gene encodes CDR1 MNHEY and CDR2 SVGAGI. V lost 0 bases to trimming and J lost 2 bases, with 13 bases between them. The CDR3 totals 16 residues. TCRdb re-derived calls from the reads in MiXCR, one entry per CDR3 protein. The table records around 740,000 distinct CDR3 sequences, 35% to 40% of them present only once. Sample: PBMCs. This TCR came from a human donor in good health (CMV status not recorded). Some clones in this sample may be carry-over from other donors' samples. The J gene is TRBJ2-5, the V gene TRBV6-5, with D maybe TRBD2 (6 bases). CDR3 nucleotides: TGTGCCAGCAGTTACTCGACTGGGGGGAGTCAAGAGACCCAGTACTTC. Translated: CASSYSTGGSQETQYF.